The clone carrying this T cell receptor beta chain occurred many times. Its antigen is unidentified. Amplifying from RNA transcripts, the study obtained TCR beta CDR3 regions. RT-PCR with HTBI primers came first, then second-round multiplex PCR. TCRdb reanalysed the multiplex PCR reads using MiXCR and keeps one entry per CDR3 protein. The sample includes around 1.1 million distinct CDR3 sequences, less than 45% of them seen just once. The hyperthyroidism patients, aged 18 to 65, had been newly diagnosed, with under 2 months' duration. These data come from a study of Graves' ophthalmopathy and Graves' hyperthyroidism. General observations from the study: Blood samples also showed most expanded thyroid clonotypes exceeding 0.001 frequency.

The TCR was taken from an adult man with Graves' hyperthyroidism. Sequences were obtained from peripheral blood or thyroid tissue (not recorded which).

CDR3 DNA: TGCAGCGTGCAGGGGTACAGCTACGAGCAGTACTTC. Its translation is CSVQGYSYEQYF. V usage is TRBV29-1 and J usage is TRBJ2-7; possibly TRBD1 for D (6 bases). Germline CDR1 SQVTM, CDR2 ANQGSEA. The CDR3 extends over 12 amino acids. Trimming pared 6 bases from V and 3 bases from J, leaving 12 bases between.